What follows are 17 T cell receptor beta chains derived from one specimen sequenced in a study of blood T cells in healthy people across ages. Using a J-beta primer mix together with a sample-barcoded 5' primer, a second PCR was run for about 6 to 12 cycles. TCRdb recomputed calls from the 5' RACE reads with MiXCR, one row per CDR3 protein. This repertoire shows fewer than 2,000,000 distinct CDR3 sequences, 39% found once; its top ten account for roughly 23%. Sequenced: blood. All receptors come from a human donor in good health.

This clonotype has more than one count but fewer than ten. The rearrangement links TRBV10-3 to TRBJ2-3, with a weak D call TRBD1 (6 bases). Deletions cut 6 bases from V and 1 base from J, with 17 bases between. Germline-derived CDR1 and CDR2 are ENHRY and SYGVKD. The length of the CDR3 is 16 residues. The CDR3 spells CAISLRDNSGTDTQYF. The CDR3, as DNA: TGTGCCATCAGCCTCCGGGACAACTCTGGCACAGATACGCAGTATTTT.

This clonotype was picked up a small number of times. The chain links TRBV6-6 to TRBJ1-6, with TRBD1 matching 11 bases. Germline CDR1 MNHNY, CDR2 SVGAGI (reference sequence). Trimming at V came to 0 bases and at J to 9 bases, leaving 1 base not matched to a gene. The CDR3 consists of 15 residues. The CDR3 loop is CASSYSGTGGSPLHF. The CDR3 DNA sequence: TGTGCCAGCAGTTACTCCGGGACAGGGGGTTCACCCCTCCACTTT.

A few counts support this clonotype. The rearrangement links TRBV4-2 to TRBJ2-4, with D possibly being TRBD1 (6 bases). V was shortened by 3 bases and J by 5 bases, with 17 bases between the two germline ends. Germline lookup yields CDR1 LGHNA and CDR2 YNFKEQ. CDR3 size: 16 residues. The DNA of the CDR3 is TGTGCCAGCAGCCAGGAAGGAGAGGGGGATCAAAACATTCAGTACTTC. As protein: CASSQEGEGDQNIQYF.

This clonotype has a single count. This chain links TRBV20-1 with TRBJ1-1; D is possibly TRBD1 (5 bases). Germline V lookup: CDR1 DFQATT, CDR2 SNEGSKA (reference sequence). This CDR3 contains 15 residues. V was cut by 0 bases and J by 6 bases, with 17 bases left in between. Here the CDR3 DNA reads TGCAGTGCTAGAGACCCGGGCAGGGTGATTGCTGAAGCTTTCTTT. It codes for CSARDPGRVIAEAFF.

This clonotype was picked up a small number of times. The chain couples TRBV10-3 to TRBJ2-5; 7 nucleotides line up with TRBD1. Germline V lookup: CDR1 ENHRY, CDR2 SYGVKD. CDR3 length: 14 amino acids. The J segment lost 1 base and the V segment lost 5 bases, leaving 4 bases of the junction unmatched. DNA for the CDR3: TGTGCCATCAGTCGGGACAGCGTCCAAGAGACCCAGTACTTC. Translating gives CAISRDSVQETQYF.

This clonotype was picked up a small number of times. This chain joins TRBV10-3 and TRBJ2-1; 11 nucleotides align to TRBD2. CDR1 is ENHRY and CDR2 is SYGVKD in the germline V gene. The CDR3 runs to 12 residues. Trimming took 10 bases from V and 10 from J; bases not matched to a gene: 6. CDR3 nucleotides: TGTGCCACGGGGACTAGCGGTAGGGAGCAGTTCTTC. Translation: CATGTSGREQFF.

Concerning this clonotype itself: One junction end disagrees with the germline gene, perhaps due to a read error. The chain combines TRBV29-1 with TRBJ2-7, with D tentatively TRBD2 (7 bases). Germline V gene sequence: CDR1 SQVTM, CDR2 ANQGSEA. This CDR3 contains 17 residues. CDR3 DNA sequence: TGCAGCGTTGGGGGCGGTGGGTCAGGGGAGGGGACCTACGAGCAGTACTTT. Its translation is CSVGGGGSGEGTYEQYF.

The chain is built from TRBV5-6 and TRBJ2-5, with 8 bases matching TRBD1. V trimming: 1 base; J trimming: 11 bases; junction bases outside the gene matches: 10. CDR3 length: 14 residues. Germline V CDR1 and CDR2: SGHDT, YYEEEE. In DNA, the CDR3 is TGTGCCAGCAGCTTGACAGGGGGAACTACGACGCAGTACTTC. Its translation: CASSLTGGTTTQYF.

The chain joins TRBV29-1 to TRBJ2-5, with D uncertain. The V gene's germline CDR1 is SQVTM and CDR2 ANQGSEA. The CDR3 contains 13 residues. Trimming removed 7 bases at V and 5 bases at J, with 17 bases between. CDR3: CSALGPQQETQYF. CDR3 DNA sequence: TGCAGCGCCCTGGGCCCCCAGCAGGAGACCCAGTACTTC. The whole variable domain, remainder taken from reference TRBV29-1 and TRBJ2-5, is SAVISQKPSRDICQRGTSLTIQCQVDSQVTMMFWYRQQPGQSLTLIATANQGSEATYESGFVIDKFPISRPNLTFSTLTVSNMSPEDSSIYLCSALGPQQETQYFGPGTRLLVL.

V is TRBV5-1 and J is TRBJ2-5; 9 bases align to TRBD1. CDR1 and CDR2 (germline): SGHRS, YFSETQ. The ends lost 3 bases at V and 2 bases at J; junction bases unmatched: 8. The CDR3 sequence is 16 residues long. The DNA for the CDR3 is TGCGCCAGCAGCTGGATGACAGGGGGAGGTCAAGAGACCCAGTACTTC. As protein: CASSWMTGGGQETQYF.

The CDR3 region is CASSYLRPGTDKLPQAKNIQYF. CDR3 DNA: TGTGCCAGCAGTTATCTTCGACCCGGGACAGATAAATTACCGCAGGCCAAAAACATTCAGTACTTC. V is TRBV6-5 and J is TRBJ2-4, with 7 positions matching TRBD1. The V gene's germline CDR1 is MNHEY and CDR2 SVGAGI. This CDR3 spans 22 amino acids. V lost 3 bases to trimming and J lost 1 base; unmatched junction nucleotides: 24.

The V call is TRBV29-1, the J call TRBJ1-1; D is perhaps TRBD1 (5 bases). Trimming pared 2 bases from V and 1 base from J, leaving 11 bases between. The germline V gene encodes CDR1 SQVTM and CDR2 ANQGSEA. The CDR3 length is 14 residues. CDR3 in DNA: TGCAGCGTTGAAAAGGGACGGTCGAACACTGAAGCTTTCTTT. Translating it yields CSVEKGRSNTEAFF.

The chain carries TRBV12-3 or TRBV12-4 and TRBJ2-1; a weak D match, TRBD2 (5 bases). The CDR3 length is 15 residues. V gave up 3 bases and J gave up 5 bases, with 14 bases separating them. As DNA, the CDR3 is TGTGCCAGCAGTTTCCTATCGGGGATCCACAATGAGCAGTTCTTC. Its translation: CASSFLSGIHNEQFF.

The chain is built from TRBV14 and TRBJ2-2, with D possibly TRBD2 on 6 matching bases. The CDR3 is made up of 16 amino acids. Germline V CDR1 and CDR2: SGHDN, FVKESK. The germline V and J ends were trimmed by 1 base and 0 bases, with 9 bases remaining between them. The CDR3 sequence is CASSQARGSNTGELFF. The CDR3 bases are TGTGCCAGCAGCCAAGCTCGGGGGTCGAACACCGGGGAGCTGTTTTTT.

This chain uses TRBV5-1 with TRBJ1-4; tentative D call: TRBD1 (5 bases). CDR3 length equals 13 residues. CDR1 is SGHRS, CDR2 YFSETQ, per germline. V dropped 4 bases and J dropped 4 bases, with 8 bases sitting between them. The chain's CDR3 is CASSVDSNEKLFF. CDR3 nucleotides: TGCGCCAGCAGCGTAGACAGTAATGAAAAACTGTTTTTT.

Only a few counts were recorded for this clonotype. The chain joins TRBV19 to TRBJ1-5; D unclear. Germline CDR1 is LNHDA and CDR2 is SQIVND (reference sequence). CDR3 length: 16 amino acids. Trimming shortened V by 4 bases and J by 0 bases, and 13 bases separated the two germline ends. The CDR3 DNA is TGTGCCAGTAGTAGGGTGGAGGCGTATAGCAATCAGCCCCAGCATTTT. This codes for CASSRVEAYSNQPQHF.

Remarks on this clonotype: The junction differs from germline at one of its ends, possibly a read error. The V call is TRBV7-6, the J call TRBJ2-7; no clear D. This CDR3 region has 13 residues. Germline loops: CDR1 SGHVS, CDR2 FNYEAQ. As DNA, the CDR3 is TGTGCCGGCAGCTTAGACCAGACCTACGAGCAGTACTTC. Residues: CAGSLDQTYEQYF.